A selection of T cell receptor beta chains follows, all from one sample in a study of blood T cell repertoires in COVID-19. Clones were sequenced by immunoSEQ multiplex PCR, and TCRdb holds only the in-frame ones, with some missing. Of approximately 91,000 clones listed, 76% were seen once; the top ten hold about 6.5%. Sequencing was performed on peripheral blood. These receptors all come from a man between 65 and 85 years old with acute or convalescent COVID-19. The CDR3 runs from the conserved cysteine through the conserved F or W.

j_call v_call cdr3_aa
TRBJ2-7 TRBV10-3 CAISESDRGPYEQYF
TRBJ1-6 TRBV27 CASSLGGEGSPLHF
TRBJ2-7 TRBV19 CASSIERGNEQYF
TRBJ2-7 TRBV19 CASSTVQGYEQYF
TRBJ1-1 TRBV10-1 CASSEGGRVGTEAFF
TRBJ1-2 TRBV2 CASSERQGRGYTF
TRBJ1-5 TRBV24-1 CATSDVYSNQPQHF
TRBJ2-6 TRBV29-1 CSVFGQSSGANVLTF
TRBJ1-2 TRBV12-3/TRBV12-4 CASSPVNYGYTF
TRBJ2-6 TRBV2 CASSNAIVPSGANVLTF
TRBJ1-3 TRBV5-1 CASSLAGSDGNTIYF
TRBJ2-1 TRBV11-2 CASIVTSGSWDEQFF
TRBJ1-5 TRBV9 CASSVSPGGNQPQHF
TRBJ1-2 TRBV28 CASSSPGAGGTSGYTF
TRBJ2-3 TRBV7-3 CASSLWGDLTTDTQYF
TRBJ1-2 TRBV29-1 CSANRDSNYGYTF
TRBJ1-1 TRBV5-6 CASSFVNTEAFF
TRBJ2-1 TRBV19 CASSIGGGYNEQFF
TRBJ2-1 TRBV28 CASSSNEQFF
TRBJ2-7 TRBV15 CATSRETTTSYEQYF
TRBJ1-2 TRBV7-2 CASSPQTGGYGYTF
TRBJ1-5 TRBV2 CASGTVENQPQHF
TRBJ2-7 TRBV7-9 CASSSEFIREQYF
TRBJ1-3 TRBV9 CASSVEGAGNTIYF
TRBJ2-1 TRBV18 CASSSGQANYNEQFF
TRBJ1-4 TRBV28 CASSLFFYATNEKLFF